There are many counts of the clone carrying this TCR beta chain. Sequence at one end of the junction differs from germline and may be a read error. TCRdb independently ran MiXCR on the RT-PCR reads; one entry per CDR3 protein. The profile shows around 170,000 distinct CDR3 sequences, about 24% of them singletons. This record belongs to a study of patients and donors after allogeneic stem cell transplantation. There are 13 residues in the CDR3. From germline, CDR1 is SGHVS and CDR2 FQNEAQ. The sequenced sample consisted of blood, either unsorted or a sorted T cell fraction (not recorded which). This chain connects TRBV7-8 to TRBJ1-1; D is ambiguous. The TCR sequence derives from a human donor who was either an allogeneic HSCT recipient or a stem cell or donor lymphocyte infusion donor (not recorded which). It is not recorded whose cells these are; they may come from a transplant donor. The CDR3 is CASSLALPAGLKF. The CDR3 nucleotides are TGTGCCAGCAGCTTAGCTTTGCCCGCCGGGCTGAAGTTT.